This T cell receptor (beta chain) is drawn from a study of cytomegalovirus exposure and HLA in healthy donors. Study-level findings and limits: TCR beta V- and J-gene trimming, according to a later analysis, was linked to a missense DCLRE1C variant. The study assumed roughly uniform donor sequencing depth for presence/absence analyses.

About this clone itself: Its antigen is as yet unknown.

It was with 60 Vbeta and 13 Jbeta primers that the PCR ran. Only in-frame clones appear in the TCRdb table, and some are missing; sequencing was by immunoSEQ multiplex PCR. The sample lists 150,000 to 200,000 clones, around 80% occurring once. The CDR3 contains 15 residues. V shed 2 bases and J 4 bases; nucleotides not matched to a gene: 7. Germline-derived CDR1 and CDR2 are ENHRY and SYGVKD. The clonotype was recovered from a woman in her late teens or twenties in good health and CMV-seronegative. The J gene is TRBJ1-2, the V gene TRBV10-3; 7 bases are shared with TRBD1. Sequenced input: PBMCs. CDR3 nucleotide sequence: TGTGCCATCAGTGAGCAGGTGGGGGACAGCTATGGCTACACCTTC. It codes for CAISEQVGDSYGYTF.